A selection of T cell receptor beta chains follows, all from one sample in a study of blood T cell repertoires in COVID-19. TCRdb keeps only in-frame clones here, not all; method: immunoSEQ multiplex PCR. Of a few hundred thousand clones listed, around 85% were seen once; the top ten hold less than 2.5%. Sequencing input: peripheral blood. The receptor source for this set is a young woman who had recovered from COVID-19. Both conserved end residues are part of each CDR3. Fields, in order: clone size, V gene, J gene, D gene, CDR3 protein, CDR3 DNA. A D gene is named only where the DNA matches it firmly. Where a row states a size, it is once, few, many or the class of an expanded clone; other rows omit it.

-,TRBV19,TRBJ1-2,-,CASTPGAEGYGYTF,TGTGCCAGTACACCCGGGGCGGAGGGGTATGGCTACACCTTC
-,TRBV2,TRBJ2-2,-,CASTAGVNTGELFF,TGTGCCAGCACAGCAGGGGTGAACACCGGGGAGCTGTTTTTT
-,TRBV5-4,TRBJ2-3,-,CASSSRGGTDTQYF,TGTGCCAGCAGCTCCCGGGGTGGCACAGATACGCAGTATTTT
-,TRBV5-6,TRBJ2-7,TRBD2,CASSLFQRGYEQYF,TGTGCCAGCAGCTTGTTCCAGCGGGGGTACGAGCAGTACTTC
-,TRBV24-1,TRBJ2-2,TRBD1,CATREGARDTGELFF,TGTGCCACCAGAGAGGGGGCAAGGGACACCGGGGAGCTGTTTTTT
few,TRBV27,TRBJ1-4,TRBD1,CASSSRGLDEKLFF,TGTGCCAGCAGTTCCAGGGGGCTTGATGAAAAACTGTTTTTT
-,TRBV3-1/TRBV3-2,TRBJ2-1,-,CASSQAGAVYNEQFF,TGTGCCAGCAGCCAAGCCGGAGCGGTTTACAATGAGCAGTTCTTC
-,TRBV5-6,TRBJ1-2,TRBD1,CASSLIDRGALTNYGYTF,TGTGCCAGCAGCTTAATTGACAGGGGAGCCCTCACTAACTATGGCTACACCTTC
once,TRBV19,TRBJ2-2,TRBD1,CASSPRTGVRTGELFF,TGTGCCAGTAGTCCACGGACAGGGGTCCGGACCGGGGAGCTGTTTTTT
-,TRBV10-3,TRBJ1-1,TRBD1,CAIRNDRGTEAFF,TGTGCCATCAGGAATGACAGGGGGACTGAAGCTTTCTTT
-,TRBV7-8,TRBJ1-1,-,CASSLAWTAGNTEAFF,TGTGCCAGCAGCCTGGCGTGGACAGCAGGTAACACTGAAGCTTTCTTT
-,TRBV5-4,TRBJ2-6,TRBD2,CASSPGRGIGDGANVLTF,TGTGCCAGCAGCCCCGGGCGGGGGATAGGGGATGGGGCCAACGTCCTGACTTTC
-,TRBV30,TRBJ2-1,-,CAWSVKRGNEQFF,TGTGCCTGGAGTGTAAAACGGGGCAATGAGCAGTTCTTC
-,TRBV7-2,TRBJ2-1,-,CASSADMANNEQFF,TGTGCCAGCAGCGCCGACATGGCAAACAATGAGCAGTTCTTC
-,TRBV7-2,TRBJ2-7,TRBD2,CASSLDAGGSSYEQYF,TGTGCCAGCAGCTTAGATGCCGGGGGGAGCTCCTACGAGCAGTACTTC
-,TRBV6-2/TRBV6-3,TRBJ2-2,-,CASSYQAGEMNTGELFF,TGTGCCAGCAGTTACCAGGCAGGGGAAATGAACACCGGGGAGCTGTTTTTT
-,TRBV7-2,TRBJ2-7,-,CASSLDSSYEQYF,TGTGCCAGCAGTCTGGACAGTTCCTACGAGCAGTACTTC
-,TRBV6-6,TRBJ1-4,TRBD1,CASSHPQGGRSEKLFF,TGTGCCAGCAGTCACCCACAGGGGGGGCGCAGTGAAAAACTGTTTTTT
-,TRBV28,TRBJ2-1,TRBD2,CASNLAGSYNEQFF,TGTGCCAGCAACTTAGCGGGGAGCTACAATGAGCAGTTCTTC
-,TRBV6-1,TRBJ2-3,TRBD2,CASSGLAGVMADTQYF,TGTGCCAGCAGTGGACTAGCGGGAGTCATGGCAGATACGCAGTATTTT
-,TRBV7-2,TRBJ1-4,-,CASSSSYGLAPFF,TGTGCCAGCAGCTCGTCCTATGGGCTAGCGCCGTTTTTT
-,TRBV5-1,TRBJ1-3,-,CASSPDSSGNTIYF,TGCGCCAGCAGTCCCGACAGCTCTGGAAACACCATATATTTT
-,TRBV2,TRBJ2-1,-,CASAPVSGGVNEQFF,TGTGCCAGCGCCCCGGTTAGCGGAGGAGTTAATGAGCAGTTCTTC
-,TRBV13,TRBJ1-5,-,CASSLGTGNQPQHF,TGTGCCAGCAGCTTAGGGACAGGTAATCAGCCCCAGCATTTT
-,TRBV4-3,TRBJ2-1,TRBD2,CASSQGLADYNEQFF,TGCGCCAGCAGCCAAGGACTAGCGGACTACAATGAGCAGTTCTTC
-,TRBV28,TRBJ1-2,TRBD1,CASRETGGDYGYTF,TGTGCCAGCAGGGAGACAGGGGGCGACTATGGCTACACCTTC
-,TRBV28,TRBJ1-5,TRBD1,CASSLYGTGGFNQPQHF,TGTGCCAGCAGTTTATATGGGACAGGGGGATTCAATCAGCCCCAGCATTTT
-,TRBV28,TRBJ2-1,-,CASTNQGLPTYNEQFF,TGTGCCAGCACCAATCAAGGACTTCCAACCTACAATGAGCAGTTCTTC
-,TRBV7-9,TRBJ2-1,TRBD2,CASSQTGLAGDEQFF,TGTGCCAGCAGCCAAACGGGACTAGCGGGCGATGAGCAGTTCTTC
-,TRBV5-4,TRBJ2-3,TRBD2,CASSSSLAGGTDTQYF,TGTGCCAGCAGCTCGTCACTAGCGGGGGGCACAGATACGCAGTATTTT
-,TRBV5-1,TRBJ1-1,-,CASSLRNFGGNTEAFF,TGCGCCAGCAGCTTGAGGAACTTCGGGGGAAACACTGAAGCTTTCTTT
once,TRBV18,TRBJ2-5,TRBD2,CASSPGLPEPTQYF,TGTGCCAGCTCACCGGGACTACCGGAGCCGACCCAGTACTTC
-,TRBV10-1,TRBJ1-1,TRBD1,CASSGSGTGLNTEAFF,TGCGCCAGCAGCGGCAGTGGGACAGGACTGAACACTGAAGCTTTCTTT
once,TRBV14,TRBJ2-1,-,CASSQDQGRYTNLGASYLRNEQFF,TGTGCCAGCAGCCAAGATCAGGGGAGATACACCAATTTAGGAGCGTCCTATCTCAGAAATGAGCAGTTCTTC
-,TRBV5-4,TRBJ2-1,-,CASSLVIGGYEQFF,TGTGCCAGCAGCTTGGTTATCGGGGGATATGAGCAGTTCTTC
-,TRBV27,TRBJ2-3,TRBD2,CASSGASGYTDTQYF,TGTGCCAGCAGTGGGGCTAGCGGATACACAGATACGCAGTATTTT
once,TRBV29-1,TRBJ2-7,TRBD2,CSVLLRGAKELEQYF,TGCAGCGTTTTGTTGCGGGGGGCCAAAGAACTCGAGCAGTACTTC
-,TRBV4-1,TRBJ2-3,TRBD1,CASSSRQGADTQYF,TGCGCCAGCAGCTCGAGACAGGGGGCAGATACGCAGTATTTT
-,TRBV6-2/TRBV6-3,TRBJ2-7,TRBD2,CASSPRGSGLEQYF,TGTGCCAGCAGTCCCCGGGGTAGCGGGCTCGAGCAGTACTTC
once,TRBV7-9,TRBJ1-1,TRBD1,CASSLGGTGSEAFF,TGTGCCAGCAGCTTAGGGGGGACAGGGTCTGAAGCTTTCTTT
-,TRBV13,TRBJ2-7,-,CARRSGGLEGDEQYF,TGTGCCCGCCGCTCGGGGGGACTGGAGGGGGACGAGCAGTACTTC
few,TRBV27,TRBJ2-5,TRBD1,CATASGTGGRETQYF,TGTGCCACCGCTTCCGGGACAGGGGGCCGAGAGACCCAGTACTTC
once,TRBV6-5,TRBJ2-5,TRBD2,CAISQASGQETQYF,TGTGCCATCTCCCAGGCTAGCGGACAAGAGACCCAGTACTTC
-,TRBV7-2,TRBJ2-4,-,CASSLERGLAKNIQYF,TGTGCCAGCAGCTTAGAACGAGGTCTAGCCAAAAACATTCAGTACTTC
-,TRBV19,TRBJ1-3,-,CASRGRTAGGNTIYF,TGTGCCAGTAGGGGCAGGACAGCCGGTGGAAACACCATATATTTT
-,TRBV7-6,TRBJ2-3,TRBD2,CASSLAEVLAGGSDTQYF,TGTGCCAGCAGCTTAGCGGAGGTACTAGCGGGGGGATCAGATACGCAGTATTTT
-,TRBV28,TRBJ2-2,-,CASSNRVTGELFF,TGTGCCAGCAGTAATCGGGTCACCGGGGAGCTGTTTTTT
-,TRBV19,TRBJ1-1,-,CAAGEGLGLEAFF,TGTGCCGCAGGGGAGGGACTGGGGCTTGAAGCTTTCTTT
many,TRBV30,TRBJ1-2,-,CAWRWGGSDGYTF,TGTGCCTGGAGATGGGGCGGCTCCGATGGCTACACCTTC
-,TRBV5-1,TRBJ2-7,TRBD2,CASSLASGLYYEQYF,TGCGCCAGCAGCTTGGCTAGCGGGTTATACTACGAGCAGTACTTC
many,TRBV28,TRBJ1-3,TRBD1,CASTETGASGNTIYF,TGTGCCAGCACCGAGACAGGGGCCTCTGGAAACACCATATATTTT
-,TRBV5-4,TRBJ2-1,-,CAGSRGRNEQFF,TGTGCCGGCTCGCGGGGGCGGAATGAGCAGTTCTTC
-,TRBV5-1,TRBJ2-7,TRBD1,CASTGQGMYEQYF,TGCGCCAGCACCGGACAGGGGATGTACGAGCAGTACTTC